The rows below give T cell receptor beta chains drawn from one sample of a study of blood T cells in healthy people across ages. MiXCR, applied by TCRdb to the 5' RACE reads, yields one record per CDR3 protein. This sample yields 1.2 million to 1.5 million distinct CDR3 sequences, of which around 42% are seen a single time; roughly 7.9% belongs to the top ten. Material for sequencing was blood. These receptors all come from a woman aged 18-35 years in good health. CDR3s include the opening cysteine and the closing phenylalanine or tryptophan. Each record gives: V gene, J gene, CDR3 protein.

>TRBV29-1|TRBJ2-3
CSVQDGTQDTQYF
>TRBV7-8|TRBJ1-6
CASSQQSNSPLHF
>TRBV2|-
CASRGSREDEQYF
>TRBV28|TRBJ2-3
CASSLAGIDTQYF
>TRBV10-3|TRBJ1-5
CAISDTMLDPSQPQHF
>TRBV5-1|TRBJ2-7
CASSPGTDQPYEQYF
>TRBV5-1|TRBJ2-5
CASVGLDGETQYF
>TRBV3-1|TRBJ2-5
CASSPGPQETQYF
>TRBV7-8|TRBJ1-5
CASSPGTGQYSNQPQHF
>TRBV15|-
CATSRGTSGLYEQFF
>TRBV9|TRBJ2-1
CASSVEDTYEQFF
>TRBV20-1|TRBJ1-5
CSARGQANQPQHF
>TRBV7-9|TRBJ1-6
CASSPGDRESAPLHF
>TRBV27|TRBJ2-7
CASSTAIHRDEQYF
>TRBV10-3|TRBJ1-2
CAISVNRDAGYTF
>TRBV28|TRBJ2-3
CASSFTGRSPHTDTQYF
>TRBV7-9|TRBJ1-5
CASSLGGGQARQPQHF
>TRBV27|TRBJ2-7
CASSRYLQGPEQYF
>TRBV28|TRBJ2-7
CASSIGTANSYEQYF
>TRBV28|TRBJ2-7
CASSFGPGSYEQYF
>TRBV28|TRBJ2-5
CASSPSGRPEETQYF
>TRBV6-6|TRBJ2-3
CASSYFGSGGHTDTQYF
>TRBV5-1|TRBJ1-1
CASSLGSGGGLNTEAFF
>TRBV29-1|TRBJ2-5
CSVDPQELQETQYF
>TRBV9|TRBJ1-1
CASSADTFGGNTEAFF
>TRBV20-1|TRBJ2-7
CSASRPYRDGISYEQYF
>TRBV20-1|TRBJ2-1
CSARNPGTRDYNEQFF